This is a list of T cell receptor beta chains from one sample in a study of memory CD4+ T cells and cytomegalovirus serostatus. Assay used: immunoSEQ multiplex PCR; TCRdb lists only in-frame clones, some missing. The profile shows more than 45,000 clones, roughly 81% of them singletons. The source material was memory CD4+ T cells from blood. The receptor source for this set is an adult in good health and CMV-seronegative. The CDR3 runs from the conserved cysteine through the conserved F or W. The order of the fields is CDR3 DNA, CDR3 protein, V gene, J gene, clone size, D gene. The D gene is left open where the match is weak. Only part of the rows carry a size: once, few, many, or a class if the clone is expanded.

TGTGCCAGCAGCTTACCGGGAGGGCCTTCCTACAATGAGCAGTTCTTC	CASSLPGGPSYNEQFF	TRBV7-2	TRBJ2-1	-	TRBD2
TGTGCCAGCGGGCGGCGGGAGGTAACCTACAATGAGCAGTTCTTC	CASGRREVTYNEQFF	TRBV9	TRBJ2-1	-	TRBD2
TGTGCCAGCAGCCCGACGGCGCCCAGGAAGGAAGCTTTCTTT	CASSPTAPRKEAFF	TRBV28	TRBJ1-1	-	-
TGTGCCAGCAGAACAAACGGGGTCGCCTATGGCTACACCTTC	CASRTNGVAYGYTF	TRBV28	TRBJ1-2	-	-
TGCGCCAGCAGCGGGGGCGGTAGCAAGTGGACAGATACGCAGTATTTT	CASSGGGSKWTDTQYF	TRBV5-1	TRBJ2-3	-	-
TGTGCCAGCAGCCCCCTTCTTCAGGGCCTCACTGAAGCTTTCTTT	CASSPLLQGLTEAFF	TRBV5-6	TRBJ1-1	-	-
TGTGCCTGGAGGATACACAGAACCGGGGAGCTGTTTTTT	CAWRIHRTGELFF	TRBV30	TRBJ2-2	-	-
TGCGCCAGCAGCCAAGATACCACAGGGGGGTTGACCCAGTACTTC	CASSQDTTGGLTQYF	TRBV4-1	TRBJ2-5	-	TRBD1
TGTGCCTGGAGCTTAACTGGGGACCCGTATGGCTACACCTTC	CAWSLTGDPYGYTF	TRBV30	TRBJ1-2	-	-
TGTGCCAGCAGCTTCCAGGCCCCTAGCGGCAACAAAAACATTCAGTACTTC	CASSFQAPSGNKNIQYF	TRBV7-2	TRBJ2-4	-	TRBD2
TGTGCCATCAGTGGAGGGGGCGATGTGTACAATGAGCAGTTCTTC	CAISGGGDVYNEQFF	TRBV10-3	TRBJ2-1	-	TRBD1
TGTGCCAGTAAAAGGTCTGGGAAAAATTCACCCCTCCACTTT	CASKRSGKNSPLHF	TRBV6-5	TRBJ1-6	once	-
TGTGCCAGCAGATCAGTGGTCGGGACTGAAGCTTTCTTT	CASRSVVGTEAFF	TRBV11-2	TRBJ1-1	few	-
TGTGCCAGCAGCGACTCCTTCGGGGAGGAGACCCAGTACTTC	CASSDSFGEETQYF	TRBV6-5	TRBJ2-5	few	-
TGTGCCAGCAGCCAGGACGGGGGGGGCAATGAGCAGTTCTTC	CASSQDGGGNEQFF	TRBV4-2	TRBJ2-1	-	TRBD2
TGTGCCAGCAGCACCCGGACTAGCGGGAGCACAGATACGCAGTATTTT	CASSTRTSGSTDTQYF	TRBV5-4	TRBJ2-3	-	TRBD2
TGTGCCAGCAGCTTGGGGACAGGGCGCCTCCACAATTCCTACGAGCAGTACTTC	CASSLGTGRLHNSYEQYF	TRBV5-4	TRBJ2-7	-	TRBD1
TGTGCCAGCAGTGAACGCTTTCTGGGTGGCTATGGCTACACCTTC	CASSERFLGGYGYTF	TRBV6-1	TRBJ1-2	-	-
TGCGCCAGCAGCCTCTCGACAGCCCCTTCCAATCAGCCCCAGCATTTT	CASSLSTAPSNQPQHF	TRBV4-3	TRBJ1-5	-	-
TGTGCCAGCTCACCTCCGGGACTCCCCACCGGGGAGCTGTTTTTT	CASSPPGLPTGELFF	TRBV18	TRBJ2-2	once	-
TGCGCCAGCAGCCCCCTTTGGGACAATGAGCAGTTCTTC	CASSPLWDNEQFF	TRBV4-1	TRBJ2-1	-	-
TGTGCCAGCATCCCACATGGCTCTGGGGCCAACGTCCTGACTTTC	CASIPHGSGANVLTF	TRBV6-1	TRBJ2-6	-	-
TGTGCCAGCAGCTTTGGGGACATGAACACTGAAGCTTTCTTT	CASSFGDMNTEAFF	TRBV5-4	TRBJ1-1	-	-
TGTGCCAGCAGCCGACTAGCGGGAGGATCCTACGAGCAGTACTTC	CASSRLAGGSYEQYF	TRBV27	TRBJ2-7	-	TRBD2
TGTGCCAGCAGCTTCGGGGCCCGGGGGGGGACCCAGTACTTC	CASSFGARGGTQYF	TRBV5-6	TRBJ2-5	-	TRBD2
TGTGCCAGCAGTTATCGGCCCACCGCTGGGGCCAACGTCCTGACTTTC	CASSYRPTAGANVLTF	TRBV6-5	TRBJ2-6	-	-
TGTGCCAGCAGCTCCTTCACGACTAGCGAACAAGAGACCCAGTACTTC	CASSSFTTSEQETQYF	TRBV5-6	TRBJ2-5	-	TRBD2
TGTGCCAGCAGTCGTTTTGGGGATCCGAGGGGAGAGACCCAGTACTTC	CASSRFGDPRGETQYF	TRBV27	TRBJ2-5	-	-
TGTGCCAGCTTGGTCGAGAGCGGGAGACCCGGGGCCAACGTCCTGACTTTC	CASLVESGRPGANVLTF	TRBV7-2	TRBJ2-6	-	TRBD2
TGTGCCAGCAGGGGGACCCGCTCCTACGAGCAGTACTTC	CASRGTRSYEQYF	TRBV2	TRBJ2-7	-	-
TGTGCCAGTAGTATAGGGGGAGGCGGGACGACCTACGAGCAGTACTTC	CASSIGGGGTTYEQYF	TRBV19	TRBJ2-7	-	-
TGTGCCACCAGCCAGGGGGATGGCTACACCTTC	CATSQGDGYTF	TRBV7-9	TRBJ1-2	few	TRBD1
TGCGCCAGCAGCGTTGCCACAGGGGCCTCCTCCTACGAGCAGTACTTC	CASSVATGASSYEQYF	TRBV5-1	TRBJ2-7	-	TRBD1
TGTGCCAGCAGCTTAGAGATTGCGGGAGGACGGTTCTTC	CASSLEIAGGRFF	TRBV11-2	TRBJ2-1	-	TRBD2
TGTGCCAGCAGGGGAGCGATGATCCAAGAGACCCAGTACTTC	CASRGAMIQETQYF	TRBV6-6	TRBJ2-5	-	-
TGTGCCAGCACCTTTAACTCCTACGAGCAGTACTTC	CASTFNSYEQYF	TRBV7-2	TRBJ2-7	once	-
TGCGCCAGCGAGGGACTGAGCTCTGGGGCCAACGTCCTGACTTTC	CASEGLSSGANVLTF	TRBV5-1	TRBJ2-6	-	-
TGCGCCAGCAGCATAGGGACTAGTCGAGAGACCCAGTACTTC	CASSIGTSRETQYF	TRBV5-1	TRBJ2-5	-	TRBD2
TGTGCCAGCAGTTTTCCGCCCTACAATGAGCAGTTCTTC	CASSFPPYNEQFF	TRBV27	TRBJ2-1	-	-
TGTGCCAGCAGCTTAGGTCCAGCGGGGAACTACGAGCAGTACTTC	CASSLGPAGNYEQYF	TRBV7-6	TRBJ2-7	-	TRBD2
TGTGCCAGCAGCTTCCCGGGACAGGGGAAGGAAGGCTACACCTTC	CASSFPGQGKEGYTF	TRBV5-4	TRBJ1-2	once	TRBD1
TGTGCCAGCAGCACCCAGAGGAACACTGAAGCTTTCTTT	CASSTQRNTEAFF	TRBV7-3	TRBJ1-1	-	-
TGTGCCAGCAGCCGGGGGACAGCGATAGACTATGGCTACACCTTC	CASSRGTAIDYGYTF	TRBV7-8	TRBJ1-2	-	TRBD1
TGTGCCAGCACCCCACAGGTGAACACTGAAGCTTTCTTT	CASTPQVNTEAFF	TRBV25-1	TRBJ1-1	-	-
TGTGCCAGCAGCACCCGGGACAGGCCCTACAATGAGCAGTTCTTC	CASSTRDRPYNEQFF	TRBV5-4	TRBJ2-1	-	TRBD1